This T cell receptor (beta chain) was recovered during a study of T cell responses to AZD1222 COVID-19 vaccine. The germline V gene has CDR1 GTSNPN and CDR2 SVGIG (reference sequence). The length of the CDR3 is 14 residues. V shed 3 bases and J shed 6 bases, with 17 bases lying between them. As regards this clone: Its target is not known.

Broader study findings: Donors were mostly white British, more females; clonal diversity possibly underestimated. Elevations in Spike-specific TCR breadth and depth followed administration of two AZD1222 doses.

Assay used: immunoSEQ multiplex PCR; TCRdb lists only in-frame clones, some missing. This table holds 150,000 to 200,000 clones, around 90% found once. The specimen was peripheral blood, collected 28 days after the second AZD1222 dose. This rearrangement joins TRBV30 to TRBJ1-2, with TRBD1 as a possible D gene (5 bases). The clonotype originates from an adult who received the AZD1222 COVID-19 vaccine. CDR3 in DNA: TGTGCCTGGAGGCTAAACGGGGGAATAGATGGCTACACCTTC. Its protein product is CAWRLNGGIDGYTF. The whole variable domain, remainder taken from reference TRBV30 and TRBJ1-2, is SQTIHQWPATLVQPVGSPLSLECTVEGTSNPNLYWYRQAAGRGLQLLFYSVGIGQISSEVPQNLSASRPQDRQFILSSKKLLLSDSGFYLCAWRLNGGIDGYTFGSGTRLTVV.